The source of this T cell receptor beta chain is a study of T-cell reconstitution after alpha-beta-depleted transplantation in children. Study-level results: The origin of high day-60 TCRbeta diversity in some patients lay in surviving recipient T cells and thymic progenitors. One year post-transplant, T-cell counts and diversity were largely derived from T cells produced anew. Reportedly, only several hundred clones from non-depleted graft cells drove alpha-beta T-cell counts at about two months.

CDR3 length equals 16 residues. Germline values: CDR1 ENHRY, CDR2 SYGVKD. Trimming took 2 bases from V and 8 from J; bases not matched to a gene: 6. This clonotype has a count of ten or more. What it binds is not known. Preparation of the TCRbeta library involved a method that used unique molecular identifiers. One entry per CDR3 protein, called by TCRdb with MiXCR from the PCR reads. The sample records approximately 99,000 distinct CDR3 sequences, 5.5% to 7% being singletons. The rearrangement joins TRBV10-3 to TRBJ2-1; 13 nucleotides line up with TRBD2. The receptor was derived from a male patient between 2 and 10 years old who had a stem cell transplant for acute lymphoblastic leukemia, so the T cells may come from the graft donor. Sequenced here: PBMCs, mostly from graft donor cells, sampled 360 days after TCRalphabeta/CD19-depleted stem cell transplant. CDR3 region: CAISERGLAGEDEQFF. CDR3 coding DNA: TGTGCCATCAGTGAGCGCGGACTAGCGGGAGAGGATGAGCAGTTCTTC.